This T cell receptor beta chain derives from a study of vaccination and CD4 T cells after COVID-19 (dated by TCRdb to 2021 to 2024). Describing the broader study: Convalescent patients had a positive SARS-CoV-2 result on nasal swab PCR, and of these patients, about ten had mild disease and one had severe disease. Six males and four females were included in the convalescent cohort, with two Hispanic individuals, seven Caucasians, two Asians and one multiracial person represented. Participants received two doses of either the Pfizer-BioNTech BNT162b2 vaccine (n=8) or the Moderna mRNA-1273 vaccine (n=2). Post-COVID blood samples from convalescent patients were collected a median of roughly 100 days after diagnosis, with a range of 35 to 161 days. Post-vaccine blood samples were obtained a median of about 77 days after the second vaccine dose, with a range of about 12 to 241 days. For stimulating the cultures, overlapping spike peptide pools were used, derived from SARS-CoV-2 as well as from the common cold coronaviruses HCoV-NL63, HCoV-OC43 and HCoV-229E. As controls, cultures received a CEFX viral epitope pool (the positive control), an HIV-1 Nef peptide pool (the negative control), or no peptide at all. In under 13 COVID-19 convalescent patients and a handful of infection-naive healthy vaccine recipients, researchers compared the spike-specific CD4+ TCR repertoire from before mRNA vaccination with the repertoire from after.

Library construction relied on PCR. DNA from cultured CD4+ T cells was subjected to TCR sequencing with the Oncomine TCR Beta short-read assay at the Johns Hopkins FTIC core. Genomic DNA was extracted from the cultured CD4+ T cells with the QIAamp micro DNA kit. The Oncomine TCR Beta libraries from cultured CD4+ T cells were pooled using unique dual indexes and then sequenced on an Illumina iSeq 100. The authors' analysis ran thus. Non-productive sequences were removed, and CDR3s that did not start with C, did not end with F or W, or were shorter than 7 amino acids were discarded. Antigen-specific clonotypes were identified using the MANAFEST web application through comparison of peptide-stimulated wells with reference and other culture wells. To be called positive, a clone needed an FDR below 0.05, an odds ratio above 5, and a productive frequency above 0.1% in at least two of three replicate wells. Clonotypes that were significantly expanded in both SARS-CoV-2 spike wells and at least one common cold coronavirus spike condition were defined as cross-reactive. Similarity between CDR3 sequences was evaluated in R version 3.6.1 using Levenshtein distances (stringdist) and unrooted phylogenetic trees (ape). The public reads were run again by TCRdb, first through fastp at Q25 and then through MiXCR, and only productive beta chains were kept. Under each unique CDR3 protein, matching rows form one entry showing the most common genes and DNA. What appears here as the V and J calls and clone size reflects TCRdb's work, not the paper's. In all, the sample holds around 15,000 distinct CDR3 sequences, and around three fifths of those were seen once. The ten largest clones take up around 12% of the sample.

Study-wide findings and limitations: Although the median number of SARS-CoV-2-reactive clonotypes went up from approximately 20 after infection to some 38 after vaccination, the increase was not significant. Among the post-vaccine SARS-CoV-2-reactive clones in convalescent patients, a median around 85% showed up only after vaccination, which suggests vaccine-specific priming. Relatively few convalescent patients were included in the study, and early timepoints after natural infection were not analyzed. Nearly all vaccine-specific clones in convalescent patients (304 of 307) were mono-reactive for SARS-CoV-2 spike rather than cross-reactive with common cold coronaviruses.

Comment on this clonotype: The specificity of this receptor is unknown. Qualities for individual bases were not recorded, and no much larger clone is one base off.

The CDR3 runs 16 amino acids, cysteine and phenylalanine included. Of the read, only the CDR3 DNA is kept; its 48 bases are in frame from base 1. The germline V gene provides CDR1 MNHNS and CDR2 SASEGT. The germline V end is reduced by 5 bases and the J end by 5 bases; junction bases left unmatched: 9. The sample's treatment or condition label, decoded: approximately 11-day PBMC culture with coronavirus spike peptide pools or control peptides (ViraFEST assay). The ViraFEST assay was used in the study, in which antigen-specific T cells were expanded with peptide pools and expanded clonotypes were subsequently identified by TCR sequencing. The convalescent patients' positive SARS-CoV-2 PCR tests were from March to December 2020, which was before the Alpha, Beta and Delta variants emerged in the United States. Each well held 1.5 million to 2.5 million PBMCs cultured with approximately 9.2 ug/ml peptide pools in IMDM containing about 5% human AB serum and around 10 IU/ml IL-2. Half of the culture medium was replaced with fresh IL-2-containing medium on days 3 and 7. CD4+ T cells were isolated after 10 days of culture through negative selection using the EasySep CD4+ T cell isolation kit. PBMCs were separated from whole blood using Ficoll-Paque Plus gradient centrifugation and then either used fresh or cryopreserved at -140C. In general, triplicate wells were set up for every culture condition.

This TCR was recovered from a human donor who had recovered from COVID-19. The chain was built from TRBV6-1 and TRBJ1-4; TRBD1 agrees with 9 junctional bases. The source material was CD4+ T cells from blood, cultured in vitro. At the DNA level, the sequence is TGTGCCAGCAGTCCACGGCGGACAGGGGCAAATGAAAAACTGTTTTTT. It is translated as CASSPRRTGANEKLFF.